Sequencing of this TCR beta chain was carried out in a study of blood T cells in healthy people across ages. This clonotype has just a few counts. What it binds is unknown. A J-beta primer mix and a sample-barcoded 5' primer were used in a second PCR of roughly 6 to 11 cycles. The template-switch adaptor, which had 12 random nucleotides, put a tag on each cDNA molecule. TCRdb re-analysed the 5' RACE reads in MiXCR, keeping a single row per CDR3 protein. Of about 640,000 distinct CDR3 sequences in the sample, 25% to 35% were seen once. Whole-study results and caveats: Greater diversity and more naive CD4+ cells were seen in long-lived donors than in aged donors.

No fewer than 6 micrograms of total RNA were isolated from every sample. Material for sequencing was blood. The receptor was derived from a woman over 75 in good health.

The chain's CDR3 is CSASVGTTSGPNEKLFF. Written as DNA, the CDR3 is TGCAGTGCTAGTGTGGGGACAACCTCAGGGCCTAATGAAAAACTGTTTTTT. V is TRBV20-1 and J is TRBJ1-4; weak D call: TRBD1 (6 bases). Trimming pared 3 bases from V and 3 bases from J, leaving 20 bases between. The CDR3 loop spans 17 amino acids. From germline, CDR1 is DFQATT and CDR2 SNEGSKA (reference sequence).